Listed below are T cell receptor beta chains from one sample, sequenced in a study of blood T cells in healthy people across ages. TCRdb reprocessed the 5' RACE reads with MiXCR, giving one entry per CDR3 protein. This sample has 1.5 million to 2 million distinct CDR3 sequences, with 28% found just once. Input material: blood. These receptors originate from a woman aged 30 to 39 in good health. Both conserved end residues are part of each CDR3. Fields, in order: clone size, J gene, V gene, D gene, CDR3 DNA, CDR3 protein. A D gene is named only where the DNA matches it firmly. Clone size is not always given. Where it is, it says once, few, many or a class for expanded clones.

size: .; J: TRBJ2-1; V: TRBV20-1; D: TRBD2; DNA: TGCAGTGCTAGAGGACTAGCATCGAATGAGCAGTTCTTC; CDR3: CSARGLASNEQFF
size: few; J: TRBJ1-1; V: TRBV6-1; D: TRBD1; DNA: TGTGCCAGCAGTGAATCGGCAGGGGGAAGTACTGAAGCTTTCTTT; CDR3: CASSESAGGSTEAFF
size: few; J: TRBJ2-1; V: TRBV6-5; D: .; DNA: TGTACCAGCACCAAGCTCGACAGGTTAGGTGAGCAGTTCTTC; CDR3: CTSTKLDRLGEQFF
size: .; J: TRBJ2-7; V: TRBV6-5; D: .; DNA: TGTGCCAGCAGTTACACGAATAGGGACGAGCAGTACTTC; CDR3: CASSYTNRDEQYF
size: few; J: TRBJ2-1; V: TRBV29-1; D: .; DNA: TGCAGCGTTGAGGCCGGGGCCTACTCCTACAATGAGCAGTTCTTC; CDR3: CSVEAGAYSYNEQFF
size: .; J: TRBJ1-2; V: TRBV3-1; D: .; DNA: TGTGCCAGCAGCCAAGAGACCGGGGCCCTCCGGTATGGCTACACCTTC; CDR3: CASSQETGALRYGYTF
size: .; J: TRBJ1-6; V: TRBV7-9; D: .; DNA: TGTGCCAGCACCCTAAGAGGGGAAATCGGTTCACCCCTCCACTTT; CDR3: CASTLRGEIGSPLHF
size: .; J: TRBJ2-5; V: TRBV20-1; D: TRBD2; DNA: TGCAGTGCTCCACCGGGGGGTTCGGTTCAAGAGACCCAGTACTTC; CDR3: CSAPPGGSVQETQYF
size: .; J: TRBJ2-3; V: TRBV6-2/TRBV6-3; D: .; DNA: TGTGCCAGCAGCCCGATGGGGACGGAAGATACGCAGTATTTT; CDR3: CASSPMGTEDTQYF
size: .; J: TRBJ1-5; V: TRBV25-1; D: .; DNA: TGTGCCAGCGGGACGGCCGACAATCAGCCCCGGCATTTT; CDR3: CASGTADNQPRHF
size: .; J: TRBJ2-2; V: TRBV5-1; D: TRBD2; DNA: TGCGCCAGCAGCTTGGCGACTAGCTATCCCCAAGGGAACACCGGGGAGCTGTTTTTT; CDR3: CASSLATSYPQGNTGELFF
size: .; J: TRBJ2-7; V: TRBV12-3/TRBV12-4; D: .; DNA: TGTGCCAGCAGTGGACAATTCTACGAGCAGTACTTC; CDR3: CASSGQFYEQYF
size: .; J: TRBJ2-3; V: TRBV6-5; D: TRBD1; DNA: TGTGCCAGCAGTATCACAGGGGGTGGCACAGATACGCAGTATTTT; CDR3: CASSITGGGTDTQYF
size: many; J: TRBJ1-2; V: TRBV7-6; D: .; DNA: TGTGCCAGCAGCTTAGCAGGGGCAGCTGTAGGCTACACCTTC; CDR3: CASSLAGAAVGYTF
size: few; J: TRBJ2-1; V: TRBV7-3; D: .; DNA: TGTGCCGGCAGCTTGGGACCGCTTACCGACGGGAATGAGCAGTTCTTC; CDR3: CAGSLGPLTDGNEQFF
size: .; J: TRBJ2-1; V: TRBV3-1; D: .; DNA: TGTGCCAGCAGCCAGACAGAGAACAATGAGCAGTTCTTC; CDR3: CASSQTENNEQFF
size: .; J: TRBJ2-1; V: TRBV5-6; D: .; DNA: TGTGCCAGCAGCAGGCGGGGCGGAGTCAATGGGCAGTTCTTC; CDR3: CASSRRGGVNGQFF
size: many; J: TRBJ2-1; V: TRBV12-3/TRBV12-4; D: TRBD1; DNA: TGTGCCAGCAGACTCTCCGCCGGGACAGGGGATTATGAGCAGTTCTTC; CDR3: CASRLSAGTGDYEQFF
size: .; J: TRBJ2-3; V: TRBV29-1; D: TRBD2; DNA: TGCAGCGTTGCGGCGGGAGGCCTAATGAGCACAGATACGCAGTATTTT; CDR3: CSVAAGGLMSTDTQYF
size: .; J: TRBJ1-1; V: TRBV10-2; D: TRBD1; DNA: TGCGCCAGCAGCAATGAACAGGGGCGCGGGACTGAAGCTTTCTTT; CDR3: CASSNEQGRGTEAFF
size: .; J: TRBJ1-4; V: TRBV7-2; D: .; DNA: TGTGCCAGCAGCTCACACAGGGAAACAAACGAAAAACTGTTTTTT; CDR3: CASSSHRETNEKLFF
size: few; J: TRBJ1-6; V: TRBV18; D: .; DNA: TGTGCCAGCTCACCCCGGAGGGCACCCCTCCACTTT; CDR3: CASSPRRAPLHF
size: once; J: TRBJ1-6; V: TRBV20-1; D: .; DNA: TGCAGTGCTCCTCAGACGGGGCTCGGATCACCCCCCCACTTT; CDR3: CSAPQTGLGSPPHF
size: .; J: TRBJ2-5; V: TRBV20-1; D: .; DNA: TGCAGTGCTAGAGAAACAGAAGCGCTGGAGACCCAGTACTTC; CDR3: CSARETEALETQYF
size: .; J: TRBJ2-1; V: TRBV4-3; D: TRBD2; DNA: TGCGCCAGCAGCCAAGAGCCGATCCCGAGACTAGCGCCTCCCTACAATGAGCAGTTCTTC; CDR3: CASSQEPIPRLAPPYNEQFF
size: .; J: TRBJ2-7; V: TRBV20-1; D: TRBD1; DNA: TGCAGTGCTAGGCAACAGGGGTATCAATACGAGCAGTACTTC; CDR3: CSARQQGYQYEQYF
size: once; J: TRBJ2-1; V: TRBV4-1; D: .; DNA: TGCACCAGCAGCCAAGATTTCGCAAATGAGCAGTTCTTC; CDR3: CTSSQDFANEQFF
size: .; J: TRBJ2-7; V: TRBV5-1; D: .; DNA: TGCGCCAGCAGCTTGATGTGGGGGTCCTACGAGCAGTACTTC; CDR3: CASSLMWGSYEQYF
size: few; J: TRBJ2-1; V: TRBV12-3/TRBV12-4; D: .; DNA: TGTGCCAGCAACACGAGGAGCGCTGTCTCCTACAATGAGCAGTTCTTC; CDR3: CASNTRSAVSYNEQFF